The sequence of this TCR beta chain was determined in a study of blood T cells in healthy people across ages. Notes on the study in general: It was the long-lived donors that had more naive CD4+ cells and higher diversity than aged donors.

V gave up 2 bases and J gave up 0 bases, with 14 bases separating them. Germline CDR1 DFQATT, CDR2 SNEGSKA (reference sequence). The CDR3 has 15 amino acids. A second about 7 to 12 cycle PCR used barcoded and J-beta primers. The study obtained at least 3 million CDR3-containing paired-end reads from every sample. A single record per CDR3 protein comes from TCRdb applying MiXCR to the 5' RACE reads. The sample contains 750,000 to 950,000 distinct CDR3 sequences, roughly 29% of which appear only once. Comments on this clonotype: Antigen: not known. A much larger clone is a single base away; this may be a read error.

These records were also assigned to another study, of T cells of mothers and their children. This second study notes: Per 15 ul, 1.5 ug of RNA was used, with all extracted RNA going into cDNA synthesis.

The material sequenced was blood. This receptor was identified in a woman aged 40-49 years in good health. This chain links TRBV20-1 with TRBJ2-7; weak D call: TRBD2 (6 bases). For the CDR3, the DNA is TGCAGTGCTAGATACGACGGGGGAAGCTCCTACGAGCAGTACTTC. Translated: CSARYDGGSSYEQYF.